The 26 T cell receptor beta chains reported below all come from one sample, sequenced in a study of cytomegalovirus exposure and HLA in healthy donors. In the PCR, 60 Vbeta and 13 Jbeta primers were used. The method was immunoSEQ multiplex PCR; TCRdb's version includes in-frame clones alone and lacks a portion of them. The sample lists about 180,000 clones, about four fifths occurring once. The sequencing sample was made of PBMCs. The receptors were gathered from a woman aged 30 to 39 in good health and CMV-seronegative.

The chain carries TRBV5-1 and TRBJ1-4; TRBD1 matches 7 bases. The V segment lost 4 bases and the J segment 4 bases; nucleotides outside the gene matches: 4. CDR1 SGHRS and CDR2 YFSETQ come from the germline V gene. The CDR3 spans 14 residues. CDR3 residues: CASSLGTVNEKLFF. CDR3 in DNA: TGCGCCAGCAGCCTCGGGACAGTTAATGAAAAACTGTTTTTT.

The rearrangement uses TRBV19 and TRBJ2-5; 7 bases map to TRBD2. With 6 bases clipped from V and 1 base from J, the junction kept 8 bases outside the gene matches. Per the germline V gene, CDR1 is LNHDA and CDR2 is SQIVND (reference sequence). The CDR3 is 15 residues long. The CDR3, as DNA: TGTGCCAGTAGGGCCAGCGGGGCCTCCCAAGAGACCCAGTACTTC. It specifies CASRASGASQETQYF.

This sequence joins TRBV5-1 and TRBJ1-2; D is ambiguous. The CDR3 totals 14 residues. Trimming removed 3 bases from V and 5 bases from J, with 14 bases in between. CDR1 and CDR2 from the germline V gene are SGHRS and YFSETQ. The CDR3 sequence is CASSSEVGGYGYTF. CDR3 bases: TGCGCCAGCAGCTCCGAGGTTGGAGGATATGGCTACACCTTC.

V usage is TRBV11-2 and J usage is TRBJ2-5, with TRBD1 identical over 7 bases. V was pared by 6 bases and J by 5 bases, with 3 bases of the junction left unmatched. The CDR3 is 12 residues long. CDR1 and CDR2 (germline): SGHAT, FQNNGV. As DNA, the CDR3 is TGTGCCAGCAGGAGGGGGCCGGAGACCCAGTACTTC. Residues: CASRRGPETQYF.

V and J are TRBV11-3 and TRBJ1-1; D is possibly TRBD1 (5 bases). The V gene lost 4 bases and the J gene lost 1 base, with 10 bases spanning the gap. The CDR3 is made up of 14 amino acids. CDR1 is SGHNT and CDR2 is YENEEA in the germline V gene. The CDR3: CASSSQGPNTEAFF. In nucleotides, the CDR3 is TGTGCCAGCAGCTCCCAGGGCCCGAACACTGAAGCTTTCTTT.

This clone was observed a few times. This rearrangement joins TRBV30 to TRBJ1-5; 11 bases are shared with TRBD1. The CDR3 is 12 residues long. The V and J ends lost 8 bases and 9 bases, in that order; junction bases with no gene match: 6. Per the germline V gene, CDR1 is GTSNPN and CDR2 is SVGIG (reference sequence). CDR3 nucleotides: TGTGCCGGAGGACAGGGGGCGCCGCCCCAGCATTTT. This encodes CAGGQGAPPQHF.

This clone came up once. The V gene is TRBV19, the J gene TRBJ2-2; D unresolved. From germline, CDR1 is LNHDA and CDR2 SQIVND (reference sequence). The CDR3 sequence is 13 residues long. V was pared by 5 bases and J by 0 bases, with 4 bases between. CDR3 protein: CASSPSNTGELFF. The CDR3 nucleotides read TGTGCCAGTAGTCCTTCGAACACCGGGGAGCTGTTTTTT.

The rearrangement uses TRBV7-2 and TRBJ2-3; no definite D call. Trimming shortened V by 1 base and J by 2 bases, and 7 bases separated the two germline ends. Looked up from germline, CDR1 is SGHTA and CDR2 is FQGNSA. The CDR3 length is 14 residues. CDR3 DNA sequence: TGTGCCAGCAGCTTAGGAGATCCCACAGATACGCAGTATTTT. This sequence encodes CASSLGDPTDTQYF.

Only a few counts were recorded for this clone. J is TRBJ2-3 and V is TRBV2; TRBD1 agrees at 7 bases. Germline CDR1 is SNHLY and CDR2 is FYNNEI. The CDR3 loop spans 14 amino acids. V shed 7 bases, J shed 0 bases, and the junction held 4 bases outside the gene matches. Here the CDR3 reads CASIGGESTDTQYF. The CDR3, as DNA: TGTGCCAGCATAGGGGGCGAAAGCACAGATACGCAGTATTTT.

The rearrangement uses TRBV5-1 and TRBJ2-7; a weak D match, TRBD1 (5 bases). Trimming removed 0 bases at V and 5 bases at J, with 12 bases between. The length of the CDR3 is 14 residues. Germline V CDR1 and CDR2: SGHRS, YFSETQ. CDR3 nucleotide sequence: TGCGCCAGCAGCTTGGGTCAGGGTGAGAACGAGCAGTACTTC. Protein product: CASSLGQGENEQYF.

The chain is built from TRBV5-6 and TRBJ2-5; TRBD1 matches at 7 bases. The J call may not be correct, given that the DNA end is closer to TRBJ2-7. The germline V gene has CDR1 SGHDT and CDR2 YYEEEE. The CDR3 consists of 14 residues. The CDR3 nucleotides read TGTGCCAGCAGCTCTTGGGACAGACACTACGAGCAGTACTTC. Its translation: CASSSWDRHYEQYF.

The chain joins TRBV9 to TRBJ1-3, with TRBD1 matching 8 bases. CDR1 and CDR2 from the germline V gene are SGDLS and YYNGEE. This CDR3 spans 16 amino acids. J gave up 4 bases and V 8 bases, and 14 bases lay outside the gene matches. Written as DNA, the CDR3 is TGTGCCAGGGTAAAGGACAGGGCTCGGGGCGGAAACACCATATATTTT. Its protein is CARVKDRARGGNTIYF.

The chain carries TRBV2 and TRBJ1-3; maybe TRBD1 (6 bases). The CDR3 has 15 residues. Trimming removed 4 bases at V and 1 base at J, with 11 bases between. Germline assignment: CDR1 SNHLY and CDR2 FYNNEI. The CDR3 spells CASSALRGSGNTIYF. CDR3 DNA: TGTGCCAGCAGTGCCCTCAGGGGTTCTGGAAACACCATATATTTT.

The chain combines TRBV11-1 with TRBJ1-5, with D tentatively TRBD1 (6 bases). The V gene's germline CDR1 is SGHAT and CDR2 FQDESV (reference sequence). This CDR3 has 14 residues. V was shortened by 10 bases and J by 0 bases, with 13 bases between the two germline ends. The CDR3, as DNA: TGTGCCATCCAGGGGTTTCGTAGCAATCAGCCCCAGCATTTT. Translation: CAIQGFRSNQPQHF.

The chain couples TRBV7-3 to TRBJ1-2; TRBD1 aligns across 12 bases. V gave up 1 base and J gave up 6 bases; unmatched junction bases: 3. This CDR3 spans 15 amino acids. CDR1 SGHTA and CDR2 FQGTGA come from the germline V gene. The CDR3 here is CASSLNRDRGHGYTF. The CDR3 DNA reads TGTGCCAGCAGCTTAAACCGGGACAGGGGGCATGGCTACACCTTC.

The rearrangement joins TRBV19 to TRBJ1-2; D is undetermined. V gave up 5 bases and J gave up 3 bases, with 7 bases separating them. The CDR3 length is 12 residues. Per germline, CDR1 LNHDA and CDR2 SQIVND (reference sequence). CDR3 DNA: TGTGCCAGTAGTTGGCGGCACTATGGCTACACCTTC. Protein product: CASSWRHYGYTF.

The chain is built from TRBV15 and TRBJ1-3; D gene uncertain. CDR1 and CDR2 from the germline V gene are LNHNV and YYDKDF (reference sequence). This CDR3 is 15 amino acids long. V was pared by 3 bases and J by 3 bases, with 12 bases between. The CDR3 DNA reads as TGTGCCACCAGCAGGGGTCCCACGGGTGGAAACACCATATATTTT. Its protein is CATSRGPTGGNTIYF. The full variable domain, its missing parts supplied by reference TRBV15 and TRBJ1-3, is DAMVIQNPRYQVTQFGKPVTLSCSQTLNHNVMYWYQQKSSQAPKLLFHYYDKDFNNEADTPDNFQSRRPNTSFCFLDIRSPGLGDTAMYLCATSRGPTGGNTIYFGEGSWLTVV.

This chain uses TRBV5-1 with TRBJ1-1, with D hard to call. CDR3 length: 14 amino acids. CDR1 and CDR2 (germline): SGHRS, YFSETQ. Between the trimmed V and J ends, which lost 0 bases and 1 base, there was a span of 7 bases. CDR3 in amino acids: CASSLEAGNTEAFF. CDR3 DNA sequence: TGCGCCAGCAGCTTGGAGGCGGGGAACACTGAAGCTTTCTTT.

V gene TRBV19 combines with J gene TRBJ1-3; the D is unclear. CDR3 length: 15 residues. Germline V gene data show CDR1 as LNHDA and CDR2 as SQIVND (reference sequence). V dropped 3 bases and J dropped 0 bases, with 9 bases sitting between them. In nucleotides, the CDR3 is TGTGCCAGTAGTATGGCCAGAAGCTCTGGAAACACCATATATTTT. This sequence encodes CASSMARSSGNTIYF.

This clone occurred a few times. The genes are TRBV4-3 and TRBJ1-5; tentative D call: TRBD1 (6 bases). The V gene lost 0 bases and the J gene lost 2 bases, with 17 bases spanning the gap. The CDR3 is made up of 18 amino acids. In germline, CDR1 is LGHNA, CDR2 YSLEER. The CDR3 here is CASSQEIQGPIGNQPQHF. In DNA form, the CDR3 reads TGCGCCAGCAGCCAAGAGATCCAGGGGCCAATCGGCAATCAGCCCCAGCATTTT.

This chain joins TRBV19 and TRBJ2-4, with D perhaps matching TRBD1 (6 bases). The germline V and J ends were trimmed by 5 bases and 2 bases, with 25 bases remaining between them. The V gene's germline CDR1 is LNHDA and CDR2 SQIVND (reference sequence). The CDR3 totals 19 residues. This chain's CDR3 is CASSQPGQHRNSTKNIQYF. In nucleotides, the CDR3 is TGTGCCAGTAGTCAACCGGGACAACATAGGAATTCGACCAAAAACATTCAGTACTTC.

The genes are TRBV5-1 and TRBJ1-5; D is unresolved. This CDR3 is 14 amino acids long. V dropped 4 bases and J dropped 7 bases, with 15 bases sitting between them. Germline V gives CDR1 SGHRS, CDR2 YFSETQ. The CDR3: CASSPALGGQPQHF. CDR3 DNA sequence: TGCGCCAGCAGCCCCGCTTTAGGCGGGCAGCCCCAGCATTTT.

This chain links TRBV18 with TRBJ2-1; 12 bases match TRBD2. The V and J ends lost 9 bases and 4 bases, in that order; junction bases with no gene match: 4. Looked up from germline, CDR1 is KGHSH and CDR2 is LQKENI. CDR3 length equals 14 residues. CDR3 in DNA: TGTGCCAGTGAGACTAGCGGGGGTTACAATGAGCAGTTCTTC. It is translated as CASETSGGYNEQFF.

V is TRBV5-6 and J is TRBJ2-2, with 9 positions matching TRBD1. Looked up from germline, CDR1 is SGHDT and CDR2 is YYEEEE. Unmatched junction bases numbered 12, after V lost 0 bases and J lost 6 bases. This CDR3 comprises 18 residues. The CDR3: CASSLVLSGQGKSGELFF. The CDR3 DNA sequence: TGTGCCAGCAGCTTGGTATTATCGGGACAGGGTAAATCCGGGGAGCTGTTTTTT.

This rearrangement joins TRBV27 to TRBJ2-7, with 11 bases identical to TRBD1. The CDR3 length is 15 residues. The V gene's germline CDR1 is MNHEY and CDR2 SMNVEV (reference sequence). V shed 7 bases and J 2 bases; nucleotides not matched to a gene: 7. CDR3 nucleotide sequence: TGTGCCAGCATGACGAGGACAGGGGGCACCTACGAGCAGTACTTC. Translation gives CASMTRTGGTYEQYF.

The chain joins TRBV18 to TRBJ2-1; possible D gene TRBD2, 6 bases. V was clipped by 4 bases and J by 5 bases, with 15 bases between them. The CDR3 consists of 15 residues. CDR1 and CDR2 (germline): KGHSH, LQKENI. Here the CDR3 reads CASSLDITGDNEQFF. CDR3 DNA sequence: TGTGCCAGCTCACTAGACATCACGGGGGACAATGAGCAGTTCTTC.